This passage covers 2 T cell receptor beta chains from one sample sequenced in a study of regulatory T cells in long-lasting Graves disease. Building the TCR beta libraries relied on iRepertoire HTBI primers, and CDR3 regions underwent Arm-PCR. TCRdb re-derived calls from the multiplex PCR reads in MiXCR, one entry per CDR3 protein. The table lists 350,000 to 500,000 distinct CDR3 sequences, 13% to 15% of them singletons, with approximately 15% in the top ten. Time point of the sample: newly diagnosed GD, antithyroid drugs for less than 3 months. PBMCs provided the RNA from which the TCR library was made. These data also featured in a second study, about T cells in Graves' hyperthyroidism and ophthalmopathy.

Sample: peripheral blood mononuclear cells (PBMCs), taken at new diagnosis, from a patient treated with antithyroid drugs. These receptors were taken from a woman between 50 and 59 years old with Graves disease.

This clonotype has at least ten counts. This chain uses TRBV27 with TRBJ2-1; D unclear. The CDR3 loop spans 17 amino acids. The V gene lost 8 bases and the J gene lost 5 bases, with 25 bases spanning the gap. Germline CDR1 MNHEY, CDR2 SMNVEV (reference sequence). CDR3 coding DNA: TGTGCCAGCTACCCACTTAGGGCCGAGCGACCCCACAATGAGCAGTTCTTC. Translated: CASYPLRAERPHNEQFF.

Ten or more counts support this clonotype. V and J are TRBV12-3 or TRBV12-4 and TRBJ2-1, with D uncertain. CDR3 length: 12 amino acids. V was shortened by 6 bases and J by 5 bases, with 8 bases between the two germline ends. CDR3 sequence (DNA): TGTGCCAGCAGGCCACAAGACAATGAGCAGTTCTTC. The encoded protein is CASRPQDNEQFF.